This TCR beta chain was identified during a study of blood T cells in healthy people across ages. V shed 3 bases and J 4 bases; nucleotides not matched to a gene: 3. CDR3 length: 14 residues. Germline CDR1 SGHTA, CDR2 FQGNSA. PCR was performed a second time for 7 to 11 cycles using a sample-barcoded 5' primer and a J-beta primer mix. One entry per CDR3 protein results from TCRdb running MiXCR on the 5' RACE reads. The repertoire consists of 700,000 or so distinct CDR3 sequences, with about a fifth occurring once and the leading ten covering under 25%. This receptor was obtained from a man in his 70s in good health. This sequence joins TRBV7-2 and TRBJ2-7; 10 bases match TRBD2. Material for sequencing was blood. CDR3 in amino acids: CASSFPSGSYEQYF. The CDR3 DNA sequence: TGTGCCAGCAGCTTCCCTAGCGGGAGTTACGAGCAGTACTTC.